Shown below are 20 T cell receptor beta chains from a single sample sequenced in a study of blood T cell repertoires in COVID-19. Clones were sequenced by immunoSEQ multiplex PCR, and TCRdb holds only the in-frame ones, with some missing. The data contain fewer than 350,000 clones, about 85% of them singletons. Sequencing input: PBMCs or T cells enriched from blood (not recorded which). The receptors originated from a woman aged 30 to 39 who had been exposed to COVID-19.

CDR3 in amino acids: CASSFLRGEASEQYF. The CDR3 region has the DNA TGTGCCAGCAGCTTCCTGCGGGGAGAAGCGAGCGAGCAGTACTTC. The V call is TRBV7-9, the J call TRBJ2-7; D is possibly TRBD2 (6 bases). Trimming removed 3 bases from V and 6 bases from J, with 18 bases in between. The CDR3 has 15 amino acids. Germline V gives CDR1 SEHNR, CDR2 FQNEAQ (reference sequence).

The J gene is TRBJ1-4, the V gene TRBV27, with 10 nucleotides matching TRBD1. Germline lookup yields CDR1 MNHEY and CDR2 SMNVEV (reference sequence). V dropped 5 bases and J dropped 7; count of bases not matched to a gene: 4. This CDR3 is 14 amino acids long. CDR3 in amino acids: CASSPTGGGEKLFF. The CDR3 nucleotides read TGTGCCAGCAGTCCGACAGGGGGCGGTGAAAAACTGTTTTTT.

This chain joins TRBV30 and TRBJ1-4; a possible D gene is TRBD1 (5 bases). The germline V and J ends were trimmed by 7 bases and 4 bases, with 10 bases remaining between them. The CDR3 loop spans 12 amino acids. Germline V gene sequence: CDR1 GTSNPN, CDR2 SVGIG (reference sequence). CDR3 nucleotide sequence: TGTGCCTCACAGGCTAATAATGAAAAACTGTTTTTT. It is translated as CASQANNEKLFF.

In nucleotides, the CDR3 is TGCGCCAGCAGCCACCAGGACAGGGATGATTCACCCCTCCACTTT. It codes for CASSHQDRDDSPLHF. The chain employs TRBV4-3 and TRBJ1-6, with TRBD1 matching 8 bases. The CDR3 length is 15 residues. Germline V lookup: CDR1 LGHNA, CDR2 YSLEER. J gave up 8 bases and V 3 bases, and 6 bases lay outside the gene matches.

The chain couples TRBV28 to TRBJ1-5, with TRBD1 identical over 7 bases. Trimming at V came to 4 bases and at J to 11 bases, leaving 8 bases not matched to a gene. Looked up from germline, CDR1 is MDHEN and CDR2 is SYDVKM. The CDR3 loop spans 13 amino acids. The CDR3 loop reads CASSSGGPGAQHF. The CDR3 DNA is TGTGCCAGCAGTTCAGGGGGACCGGGGGCCCAGCATTTT.

The J gene is TRBJ1-1, the V gene TRBV30; perhaps TRBD1 as D (5 bases). The CDR3 length is 13 residues. Between the trimmed V and J ends, which lost 0 bases and 4 bases, there was a span of 9 bases. Looked up from germline, CDR1 is GTSNPN and CDR2 is SVGIG (reference sequence). DNA of the CDR3: TGTGCCTGGAGTGTCTATAGGGGCACTGAAGCTTTCTTT. This encodes CAWSVYRGTEAFF.

The chain uses TRBV3-1 (or the pseudogene TRBV3-2) and TRBJ2-5; 10 bases agree with TRBD2. Germline V gene data show CDR1 as LGHDT and CDR2 as YNNKEL (reference sequence). The CDR3 loop spans 15 amino acids. Trimming removed 7 bases from V and 5 bases from J; junction bases left unmatched: 10. CDR3 bases: TGTGCCAGCACCGGGGAGGCTAGCGGGAGTGAGACCCAGTACTTC. As protein: CASTGEASGSETQYF.

The sample holds one count of this clone. In DNA, the CDR3 is TGTGCCAGCAGCCCTGGGGCAGGTCGCTCCTACGAGCAGTACTTC. The encoded protein is CASSPGAGRSYEQYF. V and J are TRBV9 and TRBJ2-7; weak D call: TRBD1 (5 bases). The CDR3 runs 15 residues. Germline loops: CDR1 SGDLS, CDR2 YYNGEE. With 4 bases removed from V and 0 bases from J, the gap between germline ends came to 14 bases.

The gene calls are TRBV2 and TRBJ1-1; D not certain. The CDR3 is 14 amino acids. Trimming cost V 6 bases and J 1 base, with 12 bases left between them. CDR1 and CDR2 (germline): SNHLY, FYNNEI. CDR3 nucleotide sequence: TGTGCCAGCAGGGCTCCGCGGGCGAACACTGAAGCTTTCTTT. Its translation: CASRAPRANTEAFF.

The genes are TRBV7-9 and TRBJ2-1, with TRBD2 matching 15 bases. CDR3 length: 15 amino acids. The trim removed 5 bases at V and 10 bases at J, leaving 6 bases unmatched. The germline V gene encodes CDR1 SEHNR and CDR2 FQNEAQ (reference sequence). CDR3 sequence reads: CASSPGLAGGEEQFF. CDR3 nucleotide sequence: TGTGCCAGCAGCCCAGGACTAGCGGGAGGGGAGGAGCAGTTCTTC.

This clone was detected only once. This chain uses TRBV30 with TRBJ2-7, with TRBD1 identical over 7 bases. There are 13 residues in the CDR3. Germline CDR1 is GTSNPN and CDR2 is SVGIG (reference sequence). After removal of 0 bases from V and 5 bases from J, the junction contained 4 bases not matched to a gene. CDR3 residues: CAWSVLQGNEQYF. In DNA form, the CDR3 reads TGTGCCTGGAGTGTACTACAGGGGAACGAGCAGTACTTC.

The rearrangement uses TRBV9 and TRBJ1-4, with D unclear. Trimming took 4 bases from V and 3 from J, leaving 19 bases between them. The length of the CDR3 is 17 residues. The V gene's germline CDR1 is SGDLS and CDR2 YYNGEE. The CDR3 loop reads CASSPDESSWANEKLFF. The CDR3 coding sequence is TGTGCCAGCAGCCCAGATGAGTCTAGTTGGGCTAATGAAAAACTGTTTTTT.

V gene TRBV28 combines with J gene TRBJ2-1; the match to TRBD2 covers 10 bases. This CDR3 is built from 15 residues. Germline CDR1 and CDR2: MDHEN and SYDVKM. V lost 6 bases to trimming and J lost 4 bases; unmatched junction nucleotides: 6. This CDR3 is CASRPSGRGYNEQFF. The CDR3 DNA sequence: TGTGCCAGCAGACCGAGCGGGAGGGGGTACAATGAGCAGTTCTTC.

The rearrangement joins TRBV2 to TRBJ2-7, with D tentatively TRBD2 (5 bases). This CDR3 is 17 amino acids long. V was shortened by 5 bases and J by 6 bases, with 26 bases between the two germline ends. The germline V gene encodes CDR1 SNHLY and CDR2 FYNNEI. DNA of the CDR3: TGTGCCAGCAGTTGGACTGGGCCGGTCACCGTCTCCGGCGAGCAGTACTTC. Its translation is CASSWTGPVTVSGEQYF.

The gene calls are TRBV5-1 and TRBJ1-2; 8 bases are a match to TRBD1. The CDR3 extends over 16 amino acids. J lost 6 bases, V lost 1 base, and 11 bases had no gene match. Germline CDR1 is SGHRS and CDR2 is YFSETQ. The CDR3 DNA follows: TGCGCCAGCAGCTTGACACAGGGGGTAGGTGGAGATGGCTACACCTTC. Its translation is CASSLTQGVGGDGYTF. Using reference TRBV5-1 and TRBJ1-2 for the parts outside the CDR3, the full variable domain is KAGVTQTPRYLIKTRGQQVTLSCSPISGHRSVSWYQQTPGQGLQFLFEYFSETQRNKGNFPGRFSGRQFSNSRSEMNVSTLELGDSALYLCASSLTQGVGGDGYTFGSGTRLTVV.

The chain joins TRBV30 to TRBJ1-5; D remains unclear. Trimming took off 1 base at V and 0 bases at J, with 25 bases between the two ends. The CDR3 spans 20 residues. Germline CDR1 is GTSNPN and CDR2 is SVGIG (reference sequence). CDR3 residues: CAWSAEFGSGRAYSNQPQHF. In nucleotides, the CDR3 is TGTGCCTGGAGTGCAGAATTTGGATCCGGGAGGGCCTATAGCAATCAGCCCCAGCATTTT.

This chain connects TRBV28 to TRBJ2-7; 8 bases are shared with TRBD2. Germline V gives CDR1 MDHEN, CDR2 SYDVKM. The CDR3 is 14 residues long. The J segment lost 4 bases and the V segment lost 4 bases, leaving 6 bases of the junction unmatched. The DNA of the CDR3 is TGTGCCAGCAGTTCCGGGACTAGGGTATACGAGCAGTACTTC. It codes for CASSSGTRVYEQYF.

The CDR3 reads CASSTWTGRANTGELFF. The CDR3 DNA reads TGTGCCAGCAGTACTTGGACAGGCAGGGCGAACACCGGGGAGCTGTTTTTT. The chain combines TRBV28 with TRBJ2-2; 7 bases are shared with TRBD1. The CDR3 has 17 amino acids. The germline gives CDR1 MDHEN, CDR2 SYDVKM. V gave up 5 bases and J gave up 0 bases; unmatched junction bases: 9.

V and J are TRBV15 and TRBJ2-5; the D is unclear. V was clipped by 3 bases and J by 2 bases, with 13 bases between them. This CDR3 has 15 residues. CDR1 LNHNV and CDR2 YYDKDF come from the germline V gene (reference sequence). CDR3 sequence: CATSSPGSLQETQYF. CDR3 sequence (DNA): TGTGCCACCAGCAGTCCAGGCAGCCTACAAGAGACCCAGTACTTC.

The chain carries TRBV18 and TRBJ2-7; D remains ambiguous. The germline V and J ends were trimmed by 2 bases and 2 bases, with 7 bases remaining between them. The germline V gene has CDR1 KGHSH and CDR2 LQKENI. The CDR3 consists of 13 residues. The CDR3 sequence: CASSPTATYEQYF. CDR3 sequence (DNA): TGTGCCAGCTCACCAACAGCAACCTACGAGCAGTACTTC. Filled out from reference TRBV18 and TRBJ2-7, the complete variable domain reads NAGVMQNPRHLVRRRGQEARLRCSPMKGHSHVYWYRQLPEEGLKFMVYLQKENIIDESGMPKERFSAEFPKEGPSILRIQQVVRGDSAAYFCASSPTATYEQYFGPGTRLTVT.